This is a list of T cell receptor beta chains from one sample in a study of blood T cell repertoires in COVID-19. Clones were read by immunoSEQ multiplex PCR, and TCRdb kept only the in-frame ones, dropping some. There are about 300,000 clones in the sample; 89% occur only once, and under 3.5% lies in the top ten. The sequenced sample was PBMCs or T cells enriched from blood (not recorded which). These receptors were collected from a woman between 45 and 60 years old who had been exposed to COVID-19. Each CDR3 is given with its conserved first and last residue. A D gene is named only where the DNA matches it firmly. Only part of the rows carry a size: once, few, many, or a class if the clone is expanded.

j_gene | abundance | d_gene | v_gene | CDR3nt | CDR3aa
TRBJ2-3 | . | TRBD1 | TRBV5-5 | TGTGCCAGCAGCTCGACAGGGGGCTCAGATACGCAGTATTTT | CASSSTGGSDTQYF
TRBJ1-4 | . | . | TRBV5-4 | TGTGCCAGCAGCTACAGTCGGGGGATGGCTAATGAAAAACTGTTTTTT | CASSYSRGMANEKLFF
TRBJ1-2 | . | . | TRBV27 | TGTGCCAGCAAATCTCTCCGACTCGACTATGGCTACACCTTC | CASKSLRLDYGYTF
TRBJ1-1 | . | . | TRBV28 | TGTGCCAGCATCCAAAGCGGGTACACTGAAGCTTTCTTT | CASIQSGYTEAFF
TRBJ1-6 | . | TRBD1 | TRBV29-1 | TGCAGCGTTCGGACAGGGGGCAATTCACCCCTCCACTTT | CSVRTGGNSPLHF
TRBJ1-2 | . | . | TRBV19 | TGTGCCAGTAGTCGGGAGGGGTTAAACTATGGCTACACCTTC | CASSREGLNYGYTF
TRBJ2-7 | . | . | TRBV7-2 | TGTGCCAGCAGCTTAACAGGGGGGGGAAACTCCTACGAGCAGTACTTC | CASSLTGGGNSYEQYF
TRBJ1-3 | . | TRBD1 | TRBV5-1 | TGCGCCAGCAGCTTTGAAGGCCGACAGGGTGCGACTGGAAACACCATATATTTT | CASSFEGRQGATGNTIYF
TRBJ2-1 | . | TRBD2 | TRBV4-2 | TGTGCCAGCAGCTTAGGACTAGTCGATGAGCAGTTCTTC | CASSLGLVDEQFF
TRBJ2-3 | once | TRBD2 | TRBV10-3 | TGTGCCATCAGTGAGTTCCGGTCCAAGACTAGCGGGGACACAGATACGCAGTATTTT | CAISEFRSKTSGDTDTQYF
TRBJ2-5 | . | TRBD1 | TRBV30 | TGTGCCTGGAGTGTCGGGACAGGGGCCTTGGAGACCCAGTACTTC | CAWSVGTGALETQYF
TRBJ1-1 | . | . | TRBV19 | TGTGCCGCCGGGGTCGGCACTGAAGCTTTCTTT | CAAGVGTEAFF
TRBJ1-1 | once | TRBD1 | TRBV30 | TGTGCCTGGAGTCGAGGGACAGTTGGTGCTTTCTTT | CAWSRGTVGAFF
TRBJ2-2 | . | . | TRBV4-1 | TGCGCCAGCAGCCAAGTCTATCACAGGACGAACACCGGGGAGCTGTTTTTT | CASSQVYHRTNTGELFF
TRBJ1-3 | . | . | TRBV7-9 | TGTGCCAGCAGACTAGGCTCTGGAAACACCATATATTTT | CASRLGSGNTIYF
TRBJ1-6 | once | . | TRBV5-1 | TGCGCCAGCAGCCCGCCCGGGGTTAATTCACCCCTCCACTTT | CASSPPGVNSPLHF
TRBJ2-3 | . | TRBD2 | TRBV16 | TGTGCCAGCAGCCGCGAGATTCGGGGGGGTAGAGGAACGCAGTATTTT | CASSREIRGGRGTQYF
TRBJ2-3 | . | . | TRBV5-1 | TGCGCCAGCAGCCGCCGAGAGCTTGATACGCAGTATTTT | CASSRRELDTQYF
TRBJ1-2 | once | . | TRBV21-1 | TGTGCCAGCAGCAAACGTGTTTTCGACAGAGATGGCTACACCTTC | CASSKRVFDRDGYTF
TRBJ1-1 | . | TRBD1 | TRBV27 | TGTGCCAGCAGTCAAGGGACAGGAGGGGCTTTCTTT | CASSQGTGGAFF
TRBJ1-2 | . | TRBD1 | TRBV5-4 | TGTGCCAGCAGCCTGACAGGGGGCGCTTGGGGCTACACCTTC | CASSLTGGAWGYTF
TRBJ2-5 | . | . | TRBV21-1 | TGTGCCAGCAGCAATGGACTAGCGGGGGGGGCCGGGACCCAGTACTTC | CASSNGLAGGAGTQYF
TRBJ1-1 | . | TRBD1 | TRBV4-1 | TGCGCCAGCAGCCAGGAACAGGGGGCGGTCACTGAAGCTTTCTTT | CASSQEQGAVTEAFF
TRBJ1-4 | . | TRBD1 | TRBV7-9 | TGTGCCAGCAGCCAACAGGGGGCCAAGGAAAAACTGTTTTTT | CASSQQGAKEKLFF
TRBJ1-6 | . | . | TRBV28 | TGTGCCAGCAGTCCGGACAGTAGGTCCTATAATTCACCCCTCCACTTT | CASSPDSRSYNSPLHF
TRBJ1-5 | . | . | TRBV30 | TGTGCCTGGAGTCCCCGGACTGTCTCACGCAATCAGCCCCAGCATTTT | CAWSPRTVSRNQPQHF
TRBJ2-1 | . | TRBD1 | TRBV18 | TGTGCCAGCTCACCACAGAGGACAGGAGACTACAATGAGCAGTTCTTC | CASSPQRTGDYNEQFF
TRBJ2-3 | . | TRBD2 | TRBV7-6 | TGTGCCAGCAGCCTATCACTGGGACTAGCGGGGGACTGGAGGGATACGCAGTATTTT | CASSLSLGLAGDWRDTQYF
TRBJ1-5 | . | . | TRBV6-1 | TGTGCCAGCAGTGAAGCGCATCCCCCCCGCAGGTACCCCCAGCATTTT | CASSEAHPPRRYPQHF
TRBJ2-5 | . | TRBD2 | TRBV2 | TGTGCCAGCGTTAGGACTAGCGGGGTCGAGACCCAGTACTTC | CASVRTSGVETQYF
TRBJ2-1 | . | TRBD2 | TRBV2 | TGTGCCAGCAGTGAAAGGCCGGGGGGGCGCAATGAGCAGTTCTTC | CASSERPGGRNEQFF
TRBJ2-2 | . | . | TRBV19 | TGTGCCAGCCAGGGGTCCCTCCCCGGGGAGCTGTTTTTT | CASQGSLPGELFF
TRBJ2-7 | . | . | TRBV6-5 | TGTGCCAGCAGCCGCGGTACGGCCTACGAGCAGTACTTC | CASSRGTAYEQYF
TRBJ1-6 | . | . | TRBV14 | TGTGCCAGCAGCCAACGGCACAGGGTCGGTTCACCCCTCCACTTT | CASSQRHRVGSPLHF
TRBJ1-5 | . | TRBD1 | TRBV19 | TGTGCCAGCAAGCGACTCTGGGACAGTGAGAGGCCCCAGCATTTT | CASKRLWDSERPQHF
TRBJ2-5 | . | TRBD1 | TRBV6-6 | TGTGCCAGCAGAGACAGGGTGGGCCAAGAGACCCAGTACTTC | CASRDRVGQETQYF
TRBJ2-6 | . | . | TRBV2 | TGTGCCAGCAGGACAGGCTTCTCTGGGGCCAACGTCCTGACTTTC | CASRTGFSGANVLTF
TRBJ1-1 | . | TRBD1 | TRBV3-1/TRBV3-2 | TGTGCCAGCAGCCCACAGGGACAGGGGGCGTTGGGAGCTTTCTTT | CASSPQGQGALGAFF
TRBJ2-1 | . | . | TRBV28 | TGTGCCAGCAGTCCTTGGACAGGAGGGGAGCAGTTCTTC | CASSPWTGGEQFF
TRBJ1-2 | . | TRBD1 | TRBV27 | TGTGCCAGCAGTACTACCGGGACAGGGGGCTATGGCTACACCTTC | CASSTTGTGGYGYTF
TRBJ1-5 | . | TRBD1 | TRBV5-8 | TGTGCCAGCAGACGACGGACAGGGCGGAGCAATCAGCCCCAGCATTTT | CASRRRTGRSNQPQHF
TRBJ1-2 | . | TRBD1 | TRBV28 | TGTGCCAGCAGTTTATTGGCGTTCAAGGACAGGGGTAATATTGGGGGCTACACCTTC | CASSLLAFKDRGNIGGYTF
TRBJ2-2 | . | TRBD1 | TRBV5-1 | TGCGCCAGCAAGACAGGGTATTGGAACACCGGGGAGCTGTTTTTT | CASKTGYWNTGELFF
TRBJ1-5 | . | . | TRBV6-1 | TGTGCCAGCAGTGCCCCCACCCTGTTTCAGGGTAGCAATCAGCCCCAGCATTTT | CASSAPTLFQGSNQPQHF
TRBJ2-7 | . | . | TRBV5-1 | TGCGCCAGCAGCTTGGGTGGGAGCTCCTACGAGCAGTACTTC | CASSLGGSSYEQYF
TRBJ1-1 | . | TRBD1 | TRBV6-5 | TGTGCCAGCAGTTACTCTAAGACAGGGGGCACCACTGAAGCTTTCTTT | CASSYSKTGGTTEAFF
TRBJ2-7 | . | . | TRBV4-1 | TGCGCCAGCAGCCAAGAACCCAGGAAGGCCGAGCAGTACTTC | CASSQEPRKAEQYF
TRBJ2-2 | . | TRBD1 | TRBV29-1 | TGCAGCGTTGTTAAGGACAGGGTGGGGACCGGGGAGCTGTTTTTT | CSVVKDRVGTGELFF
TRBJ1-2 | . | . | TRBV5-1 | TGCGCCAGCAGCTTACCACAGGGAAACTATGGCTACACCTTC | CASSLPQGNYGYTF
TRBJ1-2 | . | . | TRBV21-1 | TGTGCCAGCAGCAATAAAGGACAGGGTCGGATCTATGGCTACACCTTC | CASSNKGQGRIYGYTF
TRBJ2-2 | . | . | TRBV5-1 | TGCGCCAGCAGCCTGGACGGCACCGGGGAGCTGTTTTTT | CASSLDGTGELFF
TRBJ2-6 | . | . | TRBV2 | TGTGCCAGCAGTGAAGGTTATGGGGCCAACGTCCTGACTTTC | CASSEGYGANVLTF
TRBJ1-2 | . | . | TRBV3-1/TRBV3-2 | TGTGCCAGCAGCCAAGACGGTACAGGGTCGGGTAACACCTTC | CASSQDGTGSGNTF
TRBJ1-6 | . | TRBD1 | TRBV28 | TGTGCCAGCAACAGGGACAGGGGGCTTAATTCACCCCTCCACTTT | CASNRDRGLNSPLHF
TRBJ2-1 | . | . | TRBV7-9 | TGTGCCAGCAGCTTACCGACAGACTACAATGAGCAGTTCTTC | CASSLPTDYNEQFF
TRBJ1-1 | . | TRBD1 | TRBV28 | TGTGCCAGCACCACTCTGGTAAGAGACAGGGTTACGAACACTGAAGCTTTCTTT | CASTTLVRDRVTNTEAFF
TRBJ1-1 | . | . | TRBV3-1/TRBV3-2 | TGTGCCAGCAGCTATCTCAGGGGAAACACTGAAGCTTTCTTT | CASSYLRGNTEAFF
TRBJ2-7 | . | . | TRBV5-1 | TGCGCCAGCAGCTTGGCTCGTGGTAGCTCCTACGAGCAGTACTTC | CASSLARGSSYEQYF